This T cell receptor (beta chain) was identified during a study of shared clonotypes between healthy human individuals. Study-wide context: A donor's plate count was three for CD4 naive and three for CD4 memory; CD8 naive had two and CD8 memory one.

The CDR3 sequence is 16 residues long. Germline V gene sequence: CDR1 SGHTA, CDR2 FQGNSA. Trimming shortened V by 4 bases and J by 0 bases, and 13 bases separated the two germline ends. CD45RO-negative, CCR7-selected cells formed the naive CD8 fraction, which excluded terminally differentiated effector memory CD45RA+ cells. Here immunoSEQ multiplex PCR was the method, and the copy in TCRdb shows in-frame clones only, minus some. Here the sample spans approximately 2,000,000 clones, 93% being singletons. This TCR was recovered from a young man in good health. Some clones in this sample may be carry-over from other donors' samples. The chain uses TRBV7-2 and TRBJ1-5; D might be TRBD1 (6 bases). The source material was naive CD8+ T cells from PBMCs. The CDR3 loop reads CASSSGAPYSNQPQHF. CDR3 nucleotide sequence: TGTGCCAGCAGCTCAGGGGCCCCATATAGCAATCAGCCCCAGCATTTT.